This T cell receptor (beta chain) emerged from a study of low-dose radiotherapy and immunotherapy resistance in tumors. In the study overall: Ipilimumab 1 mg/kg every six weeks, together with nivolumab 240 mg every two weeks, was given intravenously to patients.

Time point specified: before trial treatment. The study gave donors nivolumab, ipilimumab, aspirin, low-dose cyclophosphamide and low-dose radiotherapy. Patients with advanced, tumor-infiltrating lymphocyte-negative solid tumors were eligible. TRAV- and TRBV-specific primers, spanning alpha and beta chains, primed first-strand cDNA. The PCR that amplified TCRs ran for about 20 cycles, relying on a constant-region primer and a V-primer adapter. TCRdb re-derived calls from the reads in MiXCR, one entry per CDR3 protein. The sample lists tens of thousands of distinct CDR3 sequences; 25% to 40% were seen once. There are many counts of this clonotype. The ends lost 6 bases at V and 4 bases at J; junction bases unmatched: 5. The germline V gene has CDR1 SQVTM and CDR2 ANQGSEA. CDR3 length equals 12 residues.

The gene calls are TRBV29-1 and TRBJ2-5; the match to TRBD1 covers 7 bases. Specimen: PBMCs, collected before treatment. The receptor was derived from a male donor with gallbladder cancer. DNA for the CDR3: TGCAGCGTCATACAGGGGATAGAGACCCAGTACTTC. Residues: CSVIQGIETQYF.